This T cell receptor beta chain was sequenced for a study of blood T cell repertoires in COVID-19. The repertoire was sequenced with immunoSEQ multiplex PCR; TCRdb's copy has only in-frame clones and lacks some. The profile shows 250,000 to 300,000 clones, about 88% of them singletons. This TCR was sampled from a woman aged 55-69 years in a cohort exposed to, infected with or recovered from COVID-19 (not recorded which). The sequencing input was PBMCs or T cells enriched from blood (not recorded which).

The CDR3 sequence is CATSDATGYNQPQHF. The CDR3 DNA follows: TGTGCCACCAGTGATGCGACAGGGTACAATCAGCCCCAGCATTTT. The J gene is TRBJ1-5, the V gene TRBV24-1; 7 bases are shared with TRBD1. Germline CDR1 reads KGHDR; CDR2 reads SFDVKD. The CDR3 is 15 amino acids. V shed 3 bases and J 3 bases; nucleotides not matched to a gene: 4.